These T cell receptor beta chains were read from a single sample in a study of blood T cell repertoires in COVID-19. TCRdb keeps only in-frame clones here, not all; method: immunoSEQ multiplex PCR. This table has more than 400,000 clones, roughly 85% appearing once. Sequencing was done on a sample of peripheral blood. These receptors all come from a human donor in a cohort sampled during active COVID-19. The CDR3 runs from the conserved cysteine through the conserved F or W. The order of the fields is J gene, clone size, D gene, V gene, CDR3 protein, CDR3 DNA. A D gene is named only where the DNA matches it firmly. Clone size, where shown, is once, few, many, or a class for clones that have expanded.

>TRBJ1-5|NA|NA|TRBV6-1
CASSEAVTHSNQPQHF
TGTGCCAGCAGTGAAGCAGTGACACATAGCAATCAGCCCCAGCATTTT
>TRBJ2-7|NA|TRBD1|TRBV28
CASSYSGTEVPSYEQYF
TGTGCCAGCAGTTACTCCGGGACAGAGGTTCCCTCCTACGAGCAGTACTTC
>TRBJ2-5|NA|NA|TRBV6-2/TRBV6-3
CASNPDRGTQYF
TGTGCCAGCAACCCGGATAGGGGGACCCAGTACTTC
>TRBJ2-7|NA|NA|TRBV6-5
CASSYIPGSDEQYF
TGTGCCAGCAGTTACATTCCGGGGTCGGACGAGCAGTACTTC
>TRBJ2-7|NA|NA|TRBV18
CASSPGTPPSYEQYF
TGTGCCAGCTCCCCCGGGACTCCGCCCTCCTACGAGCAGTACTTC
>TRBJ2-3|NA|NA|TRBV5-1
CASSLGAALQDPSTDTQYF
TGCGCCAGCAGCTTGGGGGCCGCATTACAGGACCCCAGCACAGATACGCAGTATTTT
>TRBJ2-1|NA|TRBD2|TRBV4-2
CASSQGLAIYNEQFF
TGTGCCAGCAGCCAAGGACTAGCGATCTACAATGAGCAGTTCTTC
>TRBJ1-6|NA|NA|TRBV2
CASSERGRGEGFSPLHF
TGTGCCAGCAGTGAAAGGGGCCGCGGGGAGGGGTTTTCACCCCTCCACTTT
>TRBJ1-1|once|NA|TRBV6-6
CASSYSRDSPEAFF
TGTGCCAGCAGTTACTCGCGGGACTCACCCGAAGCTTTCTTT
>TRBJ2-1|NA|NA|TRBV24-1
CATSDVYEQFF
TGTGCCACCAGTGACGTATATGAGCAGTTCTTC
>TRBJ2-3|NA|NA|TRBV19
CASARLYPGQLTDTQYF
TGTGCCAGTGCAAGGCTTTACCCAGGACAGCTCACAGATACGCAGTATTTT
>TRBJ2-2|NA|TRBD2|TRBV5-5
CASSDGLAGNTGELFF
TGTGCCAGCAGCGACGGACTAGCGGGTAACACCGGGGAGCTGTTTTTT
>TRBJ2-1|NA|NA|TRBV29-1
CSVVGGRARGEQFF
TGCAGCGTTGTAGGGGGAAGGGCCCGGGGTGAGCAGTTCTTC
>TRBJ2-3|NA|NA|TRBV5-1
CASSQRQFTDTQYF
TGCGCCAGCAGCCAAAGACAGTTCACAGATACGCAGTATTTT
>TRBJ2-1|NA|TRBD2|TRBV6-5
CASSWTSGSGNEQFF
TGTGCCAGCAGCTGGACTAGCGGGAGTGGAAATGAGCAGTTCTTC
>TRBJ2-5|few|TRBD1|TRBV19
CASSIERPGQGGETQYF
TGTGCCAGTAGTATAGAAAGACCGGGACAGGGTGGGGAGACCCAGTACTTC
>TRBJ2-5|NA|TRBD2|TRBV9
CASSFRAGEGGETQYF
TGTGCCAGCAGCTTCCGAGCGGGAGAGGGTGGGGAGACCCAGTACTTC
>TRBJ1-1|NA|NA|TRBV27
CASSFAGGNTEAFF
TGTGCCAGCAGTTTTGCGGGGGGGAACACTGAAGCTTTCTTT
>TRBJ1-2|NA|NA|TRBV12-3/TRBV12-4
CASSPPGPGYTF
TGTGCCAGCAGTCCCCCAGGGCCCGGCTACACCTTC
>TRBJ2-5|NA|NA|TRBV4-1
CASSQPRAGKETQYF
TGCGCCAGCAGCCAACCACGGGCAGGGAAGGAGACCCAGTACTTC
>TRBJ2-2|NA|NA|TRBV12-5
CASGLVGAGELFF
TGTGCTAGTGGTTTGGTAGGGGCCGGGGAGCTGTTTTTT
>TRBJ2-7|once|TRBD1|TRBV27
CASSQLGQSSYEQYF
TGTGCCAGTAGCCAATTGGGACAGAGCTCCTACGAGCAGTACTTC
>TRBJ1-4|NA|TRBD1|TRBV5-1
CASSLGQGPTNEKLFF
TGCGCCAGCAGCTTAGGACAGGGTCCGACTAATGAAAAACTGTTTTTT
>TRBJ2-1|NA|TRBD2|TRBV19
CASSPRTSVDNEQFF
TGTGCCAGTAGTCCCCGGACTAGCGTGGACAATGAGCAGTTCTTC
>TRBJ2-3|once|NA|TRBV9
CASSALQGGTDTQYF
TGTGCCAGCAGCGCCCTACAGGGTGGGACAGATACGCAGTATTTT
>TRBJ2-1|NA|NA|TRBV19
CASSPRDFYNEQFF
TGTGCCAGTAGCCCGAGGGACTTTTACAATGAGCAGTTCTTC
>TRBJ2-1|NA|TRBD1|TRBV12-3/TRBV12-4
CASSLQGDEQFF
TGTGCCAGCAGTTTACAGGGGGATGAGCAGTTCTTC
>TRBJ2-7|NA|TRBD2|TRBV29-1
CSVEGEGTYEQYF
TGCAGCGTTGAGGGGGAGGGCACCTACGAGCAGTACTTC
>TRBJ1-2|few|NA|TRBV19
CASSRQSGYTF
TGTGCCAGTAGTAGACAGAGCGGCTACACCTTC
>TRBJ2-2|once|TRBD2|TRBV4-2
CASSQASTSGRAVLSSGELFF
TGTGCCAGCAGCCAAGCATCAACTAGCGGGAGGGCCGTGTTATCTAGCGGGGAGCTGTTTTTT
>TRBJ2-7|NA|TRBD1|TRBV30
CAWSVLDRPYEQYF
TGTGCCTGGAGTGTATTGGACAGGCCCTACGAGCAGTACTTC
>TRBJ1-5|once|NA|TRBV18
CASSPASGEPQHF
TGTGCCAGCTCACCAGCGTCGGGGGAGCCCCAGCATTTT
>TRBJ1-1|NA|TRBD1|TRBV27
CASSFKGQGAKAFF
TGTGCCAGCAGTTTTAAAGGACAGGGGGCGAAAGCTTTCTTT
>TRBJ2-1|few|TRBD2|TRBV5-5
CASSLGLADYNEQFF
TGTGCCAGCAGCTTGGGACTAGCGGACTACAATGAGCAGTTCTTC
>TRBJ2-1|NA|TRBD1|TRBV7-3
CASSLSGQGALGEQFF
TGTGCCAGCAGCTTAAGTGGGCAGGGGGCGCTGGGTGAGCAGTTCTTC
>TRBJ1-1|NA|NA|TRBV7-2
CASSYSIVTEAFF
TGTGCCAGCAGCTACTCAATCGTCACTGAAGCTTTCTTT
>TRBJ1-1|NA|NA|TRBV18
CASSPEQVRTEAFF
TGTGCCAGCTCACCCGAACAGGTCCGCACTGAAGCTTTCTTT
>TRBJ2-7|once|TRBD2|TRBV5-3
CAREREDPYEQYF
TGTGCCAGAGAGCGGGAGGATCCCTACGAGCAGTACTTC
>TRBJ2-7|NA|NA|TRBV7-2
CASSFIADPRVGEQYF
TGTGCCAGCAGCTTCATAGCGGACCCCAGGGTGGGCGAGCAGTACTTC
>TRBJ2-1|NA|TRBD2|TRBV5-4
CASSFLGGRAPGNEQFF
TGTGCCAGCAGCTTCCTTGGTGGGAGGGCCCCGGGCAATGAGCAGTTCTTC
>TRBJ2-5|once|TRBD2|TRBV10-1
CASREREGETQYF
TGCGCCAGCAGAGAGCGGGAGGGAGAGACCCAGTACTTC